A selection of T cell receptor beta chains follows, all from one sample in a study of cytotoxic CD8 clonotypes in ibrutinib-treated CLL. Some clones are missing from TCRdb's copy, which holds only in-frame ones; the method was immunoSEQ multiplex PCR. The sample records 300,000 to 350,000 clones, roughly 85% being singletons. This material consisted of PBMCs, taken before ibrutinib treatment. Receptors were obtained from a human donor with chronic lymphocytic leukemia. CDR3s include the opening cysteine and the closing phenylalanine or tryptophan.

TRBJ1-2,TRBV4-3,CASSQDRTPVYGYTF
TRBJ1-2,TRBV9,CASSGRGGYTF
TRBJ2-6,TRBV11-2,CASSSGLAGVVRGANVLTF
TRBJ2-3,TRBV2,CASVTGSTQYF
TRBJ2-3,TRBV20-1,CSALRRDTQYF
TRBJ2-7,TRBV2,CASIAGVGEQYF
TRBJ2-1,TRBV7-2,CASSFRPGLAGGHEQFF
TRBJ1-1,TRBV4-1,CASSQVGRGAFF
TRBJ2-7,TRBV15,CATSRGQGAYEQYF
TRBJ2-1,TRBV7-9,CASSLTSFEQFF
TRBJ2-7,TRBV7-9,CASSLDRVYEQYF
TRBJ2-7,TRBV25-1,CASTGTVYEQYF
TRBJ2-2,TRBV29-1,CSVASSPANTGELFF
TRBJ2-7,TRBV9,CASSLPRLAGDEQYF
TRBJ2-7,TRBV6-6,CASSYQGTYEQYF
TRBJ2-3,TRBV5-1,CASRSFGRGADTQYF
TRBJ1-5,TRBV30,CAGGTGAKPQHF
TRBJ2-3,TRBV13,CASSAGQGMHTQYF
TRBJ2-7,TRBV7-6,CASSSGPGHYEQYF
TRBJ2-3,TRBV4-1,CASRGLRIDTQYF
TRBJ2-5,TRBV7-6,CASSLALGASGRALETQYF
TRBJ2-7,TRBV5-6,CASSSTQEGYEQYF
TRBJ1-2,TRBV9,CASSASYRASGYTF
TRBJ2-7,TRBV27,CASSWTGNDYYEQYF
TRBJ1-5,TRBV5-5,CASSLQRGGSNQPQHF
TRBJ2-7,TRBV5-4,CASSRTMEEQYF
TRBJ2-7,TRBV29-1,CSVVLPPGTGDYEQYF
TRBJ2-3,TRBV18,CASSAEEGSTDTQYF
TRBJ1-2,TRBV4-3,CASSQGGQVNYGYTF
TRBJ2-7,TRBV6-1,CASTDREYTPYEQYF
TRBJ2-1,TRBV7-2,CASSLRQGGNEQFF
TRBJ2-7,TRBV29-1,CSVERTGGGEQYF
TRBJ1-2,TRBV5-1,CASSLAFGDYGYTF
TRBJ1-1,TRBV4-1,CASSQDGGEDTEAFF
TRBJ2-5,TRBV18,CASSPSTGLPETQYF
TRBJ2-5,TRBV27,CASSTADRGRETQYF
TRBJ2-1,TRBV5-6,CASSSKRGYNEQFF
TRBJ2-7,TRBV15,CATSGGRGYEQYF
TRBJ2-7,TRBV5-4,CASSLAQGGSYEQYF
TRBJ2-1,TRBV5-1,CASSLTRGINEQFF
TRBJ2-3,TRBV7-9,CASSSMGVTDTQYF
TRBJ2-1,TRBV7-2,CASSDPGTRAYNEQFF